Shown below are 16 T cell receptor beta chains from a single sample sequenced in a study of blood T cells in healthy people across ages. A J-beta primer mix and a sample-barcoded 5' primer were used in a second PCR of about 7 to 11 cycles. One entry per CDR3 protein results from TCRdb running MiXCR on the 5' RACE reads. This sample has hundreds of thousands of distinct CDR3 sequences; roughly 25% occur once, and the top ten carry under 10%. The same sample was also used in a study of T cells of mothers and their children.

The material sequenced was blood. The receptors shown here come from a boy aged 5 to 17 in good health.

The chain is built from TRBV28 and TRBJ2-6; D gene uncertain. V lost 6 bases, J lost 0 bases, and 9 bases lay in between. Germline lookup yields CDR1 MDHEN and CDR2 SYDVKM. This CDR3 is 15 amino acids long. CDR3 DNA sequence: TGTGCCAGCAGGGTAGACTTCTCTGGGGCCAACGTCCTGACTTTC. Translating gives CASRVDFSGANVLTF.

The CDR3, as DNA: TGTGCCAGCAGCCGAGACAACTTCTCTGGGGCCAACGTCCTGACTTTC. It encodes CASSRDNFSGANVLTF. The chain employs TRBV6-2 or TRBV6-3 and TRBJ2-6; D is undetermined. Germline CDR1 and CDR2: MNHEY and SVGEGT. The V end was cut by 6 bases, the J end by 0 bases, with 12 bases between. This CDR3 spans 16 amino acids.

This clonotype turned up a few times. As DNA, the CDR3 is TGTGCCAGCAGTGATACCGTGACTAGCGGGAGGGGTGAGCAGTTCTTC. It codes for CASSDTVTSGRGEQFF. The rearrangement uses TRBV2 and TRBJ2-1; 14 bases line up with TRBD2. The CDR3 runs 16 residues. V lost 3 bases and J lost 9; bases outside the gene matches: 7. Germline V lookup: CDR1 SNHLY, CDR2 FYNNEI.

This clonotype has a count of ten or more. The junction departs from germline at one end; a sequencing error may be responsible. V gene TRBV12-3 or TRBV12-4 combines with J gene TRBJ2-2; D gene unclear. This CDR3 region has 14 residues. The CDR3 spells CASSFGRYTGELFF. CDR3 in DNA: TGCGCCAGCAGCTTCGGACGGTACACCGGGGAGCTGTTTTTT.

This clonotype occurred a few times. The chain has TRBV29-1 and TRBJ2-5; a possible D gene is TRBD2 (5 bases). The germline V and J ends were trimmed by 2 bases and 4 bases, with 11 bases remaining between them. Germline CDR1 SQVTM, CDR2 ANQGSEA. CDR3 size: 13 residues. The CDR3 DNA is TGCAGCGTTGAAATCGCGGCGGGAGAGACCCAGTACTTC. Its translation is CSVEIAAGETQYF.

This clonotype was counted a few times. V and J are TRBV10-3 and TRBJ2-3; D is possibly TRBD2 (6 bases). Trimming removed 2 bases from V and 2 bases from J, with 14 bases in between. Germline-derived CDR1 and CDR2 are ENHRY and SYGVKD. The CDR3 contains 16 residues. The CDR3 here is CAISEGASAYTDTQYF. The CDR3 DNA sequence: TGTGCCATCAGTGAGGGGGCTAGCGCCTACACAGATACGCAGTATTTT.

This clonotype was seen a handful of times. J is TRBJ2-5 and V is TRBV7-9; 9 bases align to TRBD1. V gave up 2 bases and J gave up 5 bases; unmatched junction bases: 9. The length of the CDR3 is 16 residues. Per the germline V gene, CDR1 is SEHNR and CDR2 is FQNEAQ (reference sequence). This CDR3 reads CASSLLDRGGDETQYF. The CDR3 DNA reads as TGTGCCAGCAGCTTATTGGACAGGGGAGGCGATGAGACCCAGTACTTC.

This clonotype occurred a few times. The gene calls are TRBV13 and TRBJ1-2; 9 bases are shared with TRBD1. The junction had 6 bases not matched to a gene; V was cut back by 5 bases and J by 8 bases. CDR3 length: 13 residues. The germline CDR1 and CDR2 sequences are PRHDT and FYEKMQ (reference sequence). The CDR3 loop is CASSPQGARGYTF. CDR3 nucleotide sequence: TGTGCCAGCAGCCCACAGGGGGCGAGAGGCTACACCTTC.

This clonotype turned up a few times. This rearrangement joins TRBV4-2 to TRBJ1-2, with D maybe TRBD1 (6 bases). Germline CDR1 and CDR2: LGHNA and YNFKEQ. The CDR3 sequence is 15 residues long. Trimming shortened V by 1 base and J by 4 bases, and 13 bases separated the two germline ends. The CDR3 loop reads CASSQGGAQVYGYTF. CDR3 DNA sequence: TGTGCCAGCAGCCAAGGGGGGGCTCAAGTCTATGGCTACACCTTC.

The chain recombines TRBV13 with TRBJ2-7, with TRBD2 identical over 10 bases. This CDR3 spans 13 amino acids. V was clipped by 4 bases and J by 7 bases; unmatched bases: 4. Looked up from germline, CDR1 is PRHDT and CDR2 is FYEKMQ (reference sequence). DNA of the CDR3: TGTGCCAGCAGCTCTCTAGCGGGGGAGGAGCAGTACTTC. Protein sequence: CASSSLAGEEQYF.

This clonotype appeared a few times. The chain is built from TRBV11-2 and TRBJ1-4; no definite D call. This CDR3 region has 15 residues. Germline CDR1 and CDR2: SGHAT and FQNNGV. V lost 1 base, J lost 0 bases, and 6 bases lay in between. CDR3 loop: CASSLGESTNEKLFF. In nucleotides, the CDR3 is TGTGCCAGCAGCTTAGGCGAGTCAACTAATGAAAAACTGTTTTTT. The variable domain in full, with the rest retrieved from reference TRBV11-2 and TRBJ1-4, is EAGVAQSPRYKIIEKRQSVAFWCNPISGHATLYWYQQILGQGPKLLIQFQNNGVVDDSQLPKDRFSAERLKGVDSTLKIQPAKLEDSAVYLCASSLGESTNEKLFFGSGTQLSVL.

A few counts support this clonotype. The rearrangement links TRBV4-3 to TRBJ1-4; 8 positions match TRBD1. V lost 0 bases, J lost 6 bases, and 12 bases stayed unmatched. Germline V gene sequence: CDR1 LGHNA, CDR2 YSLEER. The CDR3 has 18 amino acids. The CDR3 region is CASSQDGGQGLFYEKLFF. The CDR3 DNA reads TGCGCCAGCAGCCAAGATGGCGGACAGGGTCTCTTTTATGAAAAACTGTTTTTT.

This chain uses TRBV7-2 with TRBJ2-1; unclear D gene. CDR1 is SGHTA and CDR2 is FQGNSA in the germline V gene. The CDR3 totals 15 residues. V lost 5 bases, J lost 3 bases, and 14 bases lay in between. The CDR3 reads CASSPSPLDYNEQFF. The DNA of the CDR3 is TGTGCCAGCAGCCCGTCCCCGTTGGACTACAATGAGCAGTTCTTC.

About this clonotype: An end of the junction does not agree with germline; a read error may underlie this. The chain employs TRBV14 and TRBJ2-1, with TRBD1 as a possible D gene (6 bases). There are 16 residues in the CDR3. Germline CDR1 is SGHDN and CDR2 is FVKESK. CDR3 DNA sequence: TGTGCCTGCAGCCAAGTAGGGGGAAGGGTCTACAATGAGCAGTTCTTC. It encodes CACSQVGGRVYNEQFF.

At least ten counts were recorded for this clonotype. The rearrangement links TRBV7-3 to TRBJ2-5, with 10 bases lining up with TRBD2. The CDR3 extends over 15 amino acids. Germline lookup yields CDR1 SGHTA and CDR2 FQGTGA. Trimming removed 0 bases from V and 3 bases from J; junction bases left unmatched: 1. This CDR3 reads CASSLTGLAEETQYF. The DNA of the CDR3 is TGTGCCAGCAGCTTAACAGGACTAGCGGAAGAGACCCAGTACTTC. The variable domain in full, with the rest retrieved from reference TRBV7-3 and TRBJ2-5, is GAGVSQTPSNKVTEKGKYVELRCDPISGHTALYWYRQSLGQGPEFLIYFQGTGAADDSGLPNDRFFAVRPEGSVSTLKIQRTERGDSAVYLCASSLTGLAEETQYFGPGTRLLVL.

V and J are TRBV6-5 and TRBJ2-5; no clear D. The assigned J gene may be wrong: the sequence end matches TRBJ2-7 better. The CDR3 sequence is 14 residues long. Germline V gene sequence: CDR1 MNHEY, CDR2 SVGAGI. CDR3 in amino acids: CASSLTLTAYEQYF. CDR3 nucleotides: TGTGCCAGCAGTTTAACCCTCACAGCCTACGAGCAGTACTTC.